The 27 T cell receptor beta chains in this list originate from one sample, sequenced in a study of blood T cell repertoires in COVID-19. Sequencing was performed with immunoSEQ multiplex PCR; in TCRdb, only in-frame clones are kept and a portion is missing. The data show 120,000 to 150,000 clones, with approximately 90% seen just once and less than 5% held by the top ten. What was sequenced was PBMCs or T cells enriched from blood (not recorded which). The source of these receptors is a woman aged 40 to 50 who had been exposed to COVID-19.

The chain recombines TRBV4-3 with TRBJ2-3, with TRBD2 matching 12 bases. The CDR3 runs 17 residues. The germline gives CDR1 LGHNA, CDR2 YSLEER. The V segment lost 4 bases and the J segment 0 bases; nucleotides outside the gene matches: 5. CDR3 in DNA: TGCGCCAGCAGCCCGCATGGGACTAGCGGGAGCACAGATACGCAGTATTTT. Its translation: CASSPHGTSGSTDTQYF.

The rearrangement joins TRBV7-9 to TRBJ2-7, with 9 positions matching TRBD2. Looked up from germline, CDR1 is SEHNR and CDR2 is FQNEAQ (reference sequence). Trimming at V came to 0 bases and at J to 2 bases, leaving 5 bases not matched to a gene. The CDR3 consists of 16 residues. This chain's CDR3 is CASSLASLAGTYEQYF. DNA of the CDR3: TGTGCCAGCAGCTTAGCGAGCCTAGCGGGGACCTACGAGCAGTACTTC.

The chain's CDR3 is CASSQDVGNTEAFF. The DNA of the CDR3 is TGCGCCAGCAGCCAAGACGTCGGGAACACTGAAGCTTTCTTT. This chain connects TRBV4-1 to TRBJ1-1; D is undetermined. The CDR3 sequence is 14 residues long. V was shortened by 0 bases and J by 1 base, with 6 bases between the two germline ends. Germline assignment: CDR1 MGHRA and CDR2 YSYEKL.

CDR3 in amino acids: CASSSSLAGGSTGANVLTF. The CDR3 nucleotides read TGTGCCAGCAGTTCTTCACTAGCGGGAGGGTCGACTGGGGCCAACGTCCTGACTTTC. V gene TRBV27 combines with J gene TRBJ2-6; 13 bases fit TRBD2. The J segment lost 2 bases and the V segment lost 4 bases, leaving 8 bases of the junction unmatched. The CDR3 runs to 19 residues. Per the germline V gene, CDR1 is MNHEY and CDR2 is SMNVEV (reference sequence).

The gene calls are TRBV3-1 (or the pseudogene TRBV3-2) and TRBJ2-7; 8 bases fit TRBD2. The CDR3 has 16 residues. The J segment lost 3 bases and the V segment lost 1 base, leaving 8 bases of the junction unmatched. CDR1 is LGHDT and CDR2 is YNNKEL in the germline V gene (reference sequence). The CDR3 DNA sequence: TGTGCCAGCAGCCAAGGAATAAGCGGGAGCCGCTACGAGCAGTACTTC. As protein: CASSQGISGSRYEQYF.

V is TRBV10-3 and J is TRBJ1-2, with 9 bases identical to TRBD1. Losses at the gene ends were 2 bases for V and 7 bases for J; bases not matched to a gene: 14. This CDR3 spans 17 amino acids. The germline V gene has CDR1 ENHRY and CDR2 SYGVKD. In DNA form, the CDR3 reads TGTGCCATCAGTGAGGGGGCTAGGACAGGGGCGATTGGTGGCTACACCTTC. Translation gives CAISEGARTGAIGGYTF.

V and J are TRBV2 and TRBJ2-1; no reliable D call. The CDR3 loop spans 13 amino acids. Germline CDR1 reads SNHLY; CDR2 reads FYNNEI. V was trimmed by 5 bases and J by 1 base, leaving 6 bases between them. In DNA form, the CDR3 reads TGTGCCAGCAGTCGAGGATCCTACAATGAGCAGTTCTTC. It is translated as CASSRGSYNEQFF.

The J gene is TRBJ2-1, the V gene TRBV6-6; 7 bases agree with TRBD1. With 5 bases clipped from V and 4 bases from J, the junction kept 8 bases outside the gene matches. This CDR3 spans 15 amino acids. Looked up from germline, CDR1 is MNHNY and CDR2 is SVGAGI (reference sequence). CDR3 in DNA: TGTGCCAGCAGTACCGGGACAGCTGTTTACAATGAGCAGTTCTTC. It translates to CASSTGTAVYNEQFF.

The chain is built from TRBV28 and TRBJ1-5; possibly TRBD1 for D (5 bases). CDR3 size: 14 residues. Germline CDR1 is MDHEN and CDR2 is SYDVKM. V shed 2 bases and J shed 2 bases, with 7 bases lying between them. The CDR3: CASSLGGGNQPQHF. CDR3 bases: TGTGCCAGCAGTTTAGGAGGGGGCAATCAGCCCCAGCATTTT.

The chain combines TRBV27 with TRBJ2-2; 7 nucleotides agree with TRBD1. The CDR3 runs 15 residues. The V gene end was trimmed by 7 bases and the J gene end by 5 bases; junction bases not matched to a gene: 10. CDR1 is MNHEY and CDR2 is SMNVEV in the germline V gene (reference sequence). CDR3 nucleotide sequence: TGTGCCAGCACTTCTATCGACAGGGCAACCGGGGAGCTGTTTTTT. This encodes CASTSIDRATGELFF.

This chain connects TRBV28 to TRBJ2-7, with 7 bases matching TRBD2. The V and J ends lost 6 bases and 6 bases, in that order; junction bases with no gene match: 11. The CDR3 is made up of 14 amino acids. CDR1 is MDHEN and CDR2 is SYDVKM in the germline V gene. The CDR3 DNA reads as TGTGCCAGCAGCTCACCCGGGGGGACGAGCGAGCAGTACTTC. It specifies CASSSPGGTSEQYF.

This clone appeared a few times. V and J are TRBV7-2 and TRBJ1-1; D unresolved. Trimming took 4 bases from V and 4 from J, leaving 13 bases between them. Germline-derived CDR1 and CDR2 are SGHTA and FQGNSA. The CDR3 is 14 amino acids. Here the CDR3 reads CASSSTPGSTEAFF. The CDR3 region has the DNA TGTGCCAGCAGCTCGACTCCCGGGAGCACTGAAGCTTTCTTT.

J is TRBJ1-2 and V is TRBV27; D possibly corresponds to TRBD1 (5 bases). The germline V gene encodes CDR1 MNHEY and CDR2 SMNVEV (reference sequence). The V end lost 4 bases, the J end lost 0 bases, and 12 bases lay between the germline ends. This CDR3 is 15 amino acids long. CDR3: CASSSRQPSNYGYTF. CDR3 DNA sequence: TGTGCCAGCAGTTCAAGACAGCCTTCTAACTATGGCTACACCTTC.

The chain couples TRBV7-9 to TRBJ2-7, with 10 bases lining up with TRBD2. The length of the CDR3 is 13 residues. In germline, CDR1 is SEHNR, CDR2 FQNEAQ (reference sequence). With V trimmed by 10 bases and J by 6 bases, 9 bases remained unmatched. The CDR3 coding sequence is TGTGCCACCCCAAGCGGGGGGGCCGCCGAGCAGTACTTC. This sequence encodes CATPSGGAAEQYF.

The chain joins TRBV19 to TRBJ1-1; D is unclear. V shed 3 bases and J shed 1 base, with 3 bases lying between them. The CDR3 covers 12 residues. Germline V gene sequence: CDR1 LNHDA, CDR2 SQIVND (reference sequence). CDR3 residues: CASSMANTEAFF. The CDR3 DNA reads TGTGCCAGTAGTATGGCGAACACTGAAGCTTTCTTT.

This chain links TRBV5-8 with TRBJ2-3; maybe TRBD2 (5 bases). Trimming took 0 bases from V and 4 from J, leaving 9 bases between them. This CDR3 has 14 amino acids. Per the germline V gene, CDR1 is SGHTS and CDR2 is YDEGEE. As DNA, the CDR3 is TGTGCCAGCAGCTTGGATCTAGCCTCAGATACGCAGTATTTT. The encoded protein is CASSLDLASDTQYF.

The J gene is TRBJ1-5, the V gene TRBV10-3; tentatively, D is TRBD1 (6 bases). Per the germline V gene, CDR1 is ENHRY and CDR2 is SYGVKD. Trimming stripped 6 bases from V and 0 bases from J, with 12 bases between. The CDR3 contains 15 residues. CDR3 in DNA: TGTGCCATCAGCATGGACAGACTTAGCAATCAGCCCCAGCATTTT. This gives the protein CAISMDRLSNQPQHF.

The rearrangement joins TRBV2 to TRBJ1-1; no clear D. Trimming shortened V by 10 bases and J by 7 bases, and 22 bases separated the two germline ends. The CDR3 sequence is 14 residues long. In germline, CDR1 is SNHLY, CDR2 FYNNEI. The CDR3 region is CATTGTRDWGEAFF. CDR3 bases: TGTGCCACCACCGGAACGAGGGATTGGGGTGAAGCTTTCTTT.

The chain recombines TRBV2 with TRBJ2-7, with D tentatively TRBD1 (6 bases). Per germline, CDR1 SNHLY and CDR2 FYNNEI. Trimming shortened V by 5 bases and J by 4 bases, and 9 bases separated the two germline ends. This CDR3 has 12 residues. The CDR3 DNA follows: TGTGCCAGCAGTCTCAGGGGTTACGAGCAGTACTTC. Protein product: CASSLRGYEQYF.

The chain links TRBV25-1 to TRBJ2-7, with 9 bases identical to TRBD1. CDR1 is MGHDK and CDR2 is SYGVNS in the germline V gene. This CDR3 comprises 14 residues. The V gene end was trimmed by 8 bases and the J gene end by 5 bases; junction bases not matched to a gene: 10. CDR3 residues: CASGQDRGVNEQYF. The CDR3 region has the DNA TGTGCCAGCGGCCAGGACAGGGGAGTCAACGAGCAGTACTTC.

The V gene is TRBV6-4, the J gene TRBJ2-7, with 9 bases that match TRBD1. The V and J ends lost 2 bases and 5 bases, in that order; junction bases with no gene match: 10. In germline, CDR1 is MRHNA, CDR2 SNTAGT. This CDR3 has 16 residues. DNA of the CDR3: TGTGCCAGCAGTGACCTCCCCGGGACAGGGAGGCACGAGCAGTACTTC. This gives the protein CASSDLPGTGRHEQYF.

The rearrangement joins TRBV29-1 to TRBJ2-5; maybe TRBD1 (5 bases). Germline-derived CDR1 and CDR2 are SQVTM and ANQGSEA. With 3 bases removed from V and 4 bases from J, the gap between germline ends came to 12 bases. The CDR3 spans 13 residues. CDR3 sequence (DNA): TGCAGCGTTGAGGGGCGAGATCTAGAGACCCAGTACTTC. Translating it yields CSVEGRDLETQYF.

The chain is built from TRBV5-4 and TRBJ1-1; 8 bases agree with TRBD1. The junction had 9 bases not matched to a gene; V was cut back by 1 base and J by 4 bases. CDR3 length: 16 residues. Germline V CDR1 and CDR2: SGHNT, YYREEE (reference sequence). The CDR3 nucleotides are TGTGCCAGCAGCTTGATCGGAGGCACAGGGGGCACTGAAGCTTTCTTT. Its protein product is CASSLIGGTGGTEAFF.

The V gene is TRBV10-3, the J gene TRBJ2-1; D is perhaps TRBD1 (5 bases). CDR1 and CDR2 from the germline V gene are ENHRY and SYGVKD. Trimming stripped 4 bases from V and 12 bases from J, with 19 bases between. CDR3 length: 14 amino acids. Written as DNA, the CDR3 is TGTGCCATCAGTGTTGCCAGGGTACCCAACCGGCAGTTCTTC. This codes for CAISVARVPNRQFF.

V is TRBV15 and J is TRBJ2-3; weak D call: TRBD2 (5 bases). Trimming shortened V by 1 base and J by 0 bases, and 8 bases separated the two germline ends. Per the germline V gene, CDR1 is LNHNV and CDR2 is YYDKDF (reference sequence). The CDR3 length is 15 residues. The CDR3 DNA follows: TGTGCCACCAGCAGAGGCGGGCGTAGCACAGATACGCAGTATTTT. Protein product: CATSRGGRSTDTQYF.

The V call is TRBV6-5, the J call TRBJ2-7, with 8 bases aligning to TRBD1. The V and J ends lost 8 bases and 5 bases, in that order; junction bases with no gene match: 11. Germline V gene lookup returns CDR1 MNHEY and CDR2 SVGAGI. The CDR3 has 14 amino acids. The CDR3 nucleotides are TGTGCCAGCGGATCGACAGGGGTGGTCCACGAGCAGTACTTC. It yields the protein CASGSTGVVHEQYF.

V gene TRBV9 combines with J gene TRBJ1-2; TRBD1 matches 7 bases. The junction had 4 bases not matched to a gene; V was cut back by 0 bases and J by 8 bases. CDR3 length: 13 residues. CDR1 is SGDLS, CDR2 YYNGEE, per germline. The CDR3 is CASSVGQGAGYTF. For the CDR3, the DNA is TGTGCCAGCAGCGTAGGACAGGGCGCGGGCTACACCTTC.